This T cell receptor beta chain was found in a study of cytomegalovirus exposure and HLA in healthy donors. The study, taken as a whole, reports: Some TCR beta chains (over 150 of them) were listed as cytomegalovirus-associated. CMV serostatus was the sole immune exposure data available.

Germline V gene sequence: CDR1 SGHRS, CDR2 YFSETQ. V shed 2 bases and J 1 base; nucleotides not matched to a gene: 11. The CDR3 has 17 amino acids. PCR was performed using 60 Vbeta and 13 Jbeta primers. Using immunoSEQ multiplex PCR, the repertoire was profiled, and TCRdb retains in-frame clones only, with some absent. The sample holds approximately 130,000 clones; approximately 85% are singletons and the top ten take over 6.5%. Points on this clone: Its antigen is unidentified.

The sequence was obtained from a woman in her 30s in good health and CMV-seropositive. Specimen: PBMCs. The chain is built from TRBV5-1 and TRBJ2-7; 8 positions agree with TRBD2. CDR3 nucleotide sequence: TGCGCCAGCAGCTTCCTAGGTTTGGCGGGGGGTTCCTACGAGCAGTACTTC. This sequence encodes CASSFLGLAGGSYEQYF.